One and the same sample provided the 18 T cell receptor beta chains below, sequenced in a study of blood T cell repertoires in COVID-19. Clones were read by immunoSEQ multiplex PCR, and TCRdb kept only the in-frame ones, dropping some. The sample contains 110,000 or so clones, 85% of which appear only once. Material: peripheral blood. These TCRs come from a human donor in a cohort sampled during active COVID-19.

The rearrangement joins TRBV6-1 to TRBJ1-3; 8 bases are a match to TRBD1. Germline V gives CDR1 MNHNS, CDR2 SASEGT. The CDR3 is 19 amino acids. V lost 0 bases, J lost 3 bases, and 13 bases stayed unmatched. CDR3 DNA sequence: TGTGCCAGCAGTGAAGCCTGGACAGGGTTATCCCGAGATGGAAACACCATATATTTT. It is translated as CASSEAWTGLSRDGNTIYF.

The chain has TRBV28 and TRBJ2-7, with 9 bases aligning to TRBD2. Germline V gene data show CDR1 as MDHEN and CDR2 as SYDVKM. The CDR3 loop spans 13 amino acids. Germline trimming cut 5 bases from V and 6 bases from J; bases unmatched to any gene: 5. The CDR3 nucleotides read TGTGCCAGCAGTAGCGGGGGGCCGCGCGAGCAGTACTTC. Its protein is CASSSGGPREQYF.

This chain joins TRBV28 and TRBJ1-2; 10 bases map to TRBD1. CDR1 MDHEN and CDR2 SYDVKM come from the germline V gene. J lost 5 bases, V lost 2 bases, and 8 bases had no gene match. The CDR3 covers 16 residues. For the CDR3, the DNA is TGTGCCAGCAGTTTACTCCCGGGACAGGGGAAATATGGCTACACCTTC. It translates to CASSLLPGQGKYGYTF.

The V call is TRBV11-2, the J call TRBJ1-5; no reliable D call. The V gene lost 5 bases and the J gene lost 8 bases, with 13 bases spanning the gap. Germline lookup yields CDR1 SGHAT and CDR2 FQNNGV. This CDR3 is 13 amino acids long. The CDR3 coding sequence is TGTGCCAGCAGCAGAGGGAGCCGGGAGCCCCAGCATTTT. Translating gives CASSRGSREPQHF.

V is TRBV13 and J is TRBJ2-5; a possible D gene is TRBD2 (6 bases). The V gene's germline CDR1 is PRHDT and CDR2 FYEKMQ (reference sequence). The germline V and J ends were trimmed by 5 bases and 4 bases, with 14 bases remaining between them. The CDR3 is made up of 14 amino acids. The DNA for the CDR3 is TGTGCCAGCAGCCGGGGGAGGAGGGGAGAGACCCAGTACTTC. Protein sequence: CASSRGRRGETQYF.

The rearrangement links TRBV11-2 to TRBJ2-3; tentatively, D is TRBD2 (6 bases). The CDR3 consists of 15 residues. CDR1 SGHAT and CDR2 FQNNGV come from the germline V gene. The V end lost 6 bases, the J end lost 7 bases, and 20 bases lay between the germline ends. CDR3 sequence: CASRPGLLRGNTQYF. For the CDR3, the DNA is TGTGCCAGCAGACCGGGACTGCTCAGAGGGAATACGCAGTATTTT.

The CDR3 is CASSVWGDPTGELFF. CDR3 nucleotide sequence: TGTGCCAGCAGCGTATGGGGGGACCCCACCGGGGAGCTGTTTTTT. The chain employs TRBV9 and TRBJ2-2, with D perhaps matching TRBD2 (6 bases). V lost 1 base to trimming and J lost 4 bases, with 11 bases between them. Per germline, CDR1 SGDLS and CDR2 YYNGEE. The length of the CDR3 is 15 residues.

This chain uses TRBV28 with TRBJ1-5; D uncertain. V was pared by 1 base and J by 7 bases, with 5 bases between. From germline, CDR1 is MDHEN and CDR2 SYDVKM. The length of the CDR3 is 12 residues. The CDR3 bases are TGTGCCAGCAGTTTATTCATCCAGCCCCAGCATTTT. This sequence encodes CASSLFIQPQHF.

This clone was found once. V is TRBV24-1 and J is TRBJ2-3; tentative D call: TRBD2 (5 bases). This CDR3 contains 15 residues. V lost 2 bases and J lost 2, with 10 bases in between. Germline lookup yields CDR1 KGHDR and CDR2 SFDVKD. The DNA of the CDR3 is TGTGCCACCAGTGATTGGGGAGACTACACAGATACGCAGTATTTT. Residues: CATSDWGDYTDTQYF.

This clone was seen repeatedly, ten times or more. The rearrangement joins TRBV6-2 or TRBV6-3 to TRBJ2-5; 9 bases fit TRBD1. With 2 bases clipped from V and 5 bases from J, the junction kept 3 bases outside the gene matches. The CDR3 sequence is 14 residues long. Germline V CDR1 and CDR2: MNHEY, SVGEGT. The CDR3 region is CASSYGTGLETQYF. The CDR3 DNA sequence: TGTGCCAGCAGTTACGGGACAGGGCTGGAGACCCAGTACTTC.

This chain links TRBV28 with TRBJ1-3; possibly TRBD1 for D (6 bases). Germline CDR1 and CDR2: MDHEN and SYDVKM. CDR3 size: 16 residues. V was trimmed by 0 bases and J by 6 bases, leaving 15 bases between them. DNA for the CDR3: TGTGCCAGCAGTTTATGGGATAACAGGGCGGTAAACACCATATATTTT. The encoded protein is CASSLWDNRAVNTIYF. Complete variable domain (other parts from reference TRBV28 and TRBJ1-3): DVKVTQSSRYLVKRTGEKVFLECVQDMDHENMFWYRQDPGLGLRLIYFSYDVKMKEKGDIPEGYSVSREKKERFSLILESASTNQTSMYLCASSLWDNRAVNTIYFGEGSWLTVV.

This clone was observed many times. The rearrangement joins TRBV4-3 to TRBJ2-6; D gene unclear. CDR1 and CDR2 (germline): LGHNA, YSLEER. Between the trimmed V and J ends, which lost 3 bases and 1 base, there was a span of 10 bases. The CDR3 is made up of 16 amino acids. The CDR3 reads CASSHPLTSGANVLTF. CDR3 coding DNA: TGCGCCAGCAGCCACCCCCTAACGTCTGGGGCCAACGTCCTGACTTTC.

This clone was seen only once. The chain combines TRBV10-3 with TRBJ2-3; TRBD2 is a possible D gene (7 bases). V lost 6 bases and J lost 5, with 15 bases in between. This CDR3 is built from 14 residues. Germline V lookup: CDR1 ENHRY, CDR2 SYGVKD. CDR3 in DNA: TGTGCCATCAGCGGTGGGGGCGGGGGAGATACGCAGTATTTT. It codes for CAISGGGGGDTQYF.

J is TRBJ2-7 and V is TRBV4-2, with TRBD2 identical over 7 bases. V shed 0 bases, J shed 6 bases, and the junction held 11 bases outside the gene matches. The CDR3 covers 16 residues. Germline CDR1 and CDR2: LGHNA and YNFKEQ. Here the CDR3 reads CASSQELFGTKGEQYF. The CDR3 DNA reads as TGTGCCAGCAGCCAAGAACTGTTCGGGACTAAGGGCGAGCAGTACTTC.

This rearrangement joins TRBV10-3 to TRBJ1-1; 7 positions match TRBD1. This CDR3 region has 15 residues. The V gene end was trimmed by 11 bases and the J gene end by 0 bases; junction bases not matched to a gene: 12. Per the germline V gene, CDR1 is ENHRY and CDR2 is SYGVKD. CDR3 protein: CASGEGAGMNTEAFF. Written as DNA, the CDR3 is TGTGCCTCGGGCGAGGGGGCGGGAATGAACACTGAAGCTTTCTTT.

V and J are TRBV2 and TRBJ1-5, with 8 bases matching TRBD1. The CDR3 spans 14 residues. Germline V gene data show CDR1 as SNHLY and CDR2 as FYNNEI. The J segment lost 6 bases and the V segment lost 6 bases, leaving 7 bases of the junction unmatched. The CDR3 here is CASSSGTGSQPQHF. The DNA for the CDR3 is TGTGCCAGCAGCTCCGGGACAGGTAGTCAGCCCCAGCATTTT.

This clone has only a few counts. V gene TRBV5-8 combines with J gene TRBJ1-5; D might be TRBD1 (5 bases). Deletions cut 4 bases from V and 4 bases from J, with 18 bases between. CDR1 SGHTS and CDR2 YDEGEE come from the germline V gene. There are 16 residues in the CDR3. CDR3 residues: CASSLGGTGQNQPQHF. In DNA form, the CDR3 reads TGTGCCAGCAGCCTGGGAGGCACAGGACAAAATCAGCCCCAGCATTTT.

The genes are TRBV29-1 and TRBJ2-7; no clear D gene. Per the germline V gene, CDR1 is SQVTM and CDR2 is ANQGSEA. Trimming cost V 5 bases and J 3 bases, with 14 bases left between them. The CDR3 totals 13 residues. CDR3 DNA sequence: TGCAGCGTTCTAGACCCGTCGGGCTACGAGCAGTACTTC. This gives the protein CSVLDPSGYEQYF.